These T cell receptor beta chains were read from a single sample in a study of response to subunit inactivated influenza vaccine. TCRdb re-derived calls from the RT-PCR reads in MiXCR, one entry per CDR3 protein. Of roughly 550,000 distinct CDR3 sequences listed, under 30% are singletons. The sample was also reused in another study, on T cells expressing NK-cell markers.

Material: CD4+ T cells sorted from PBMCs, obtained approximately 12 days after vaccination. Receptors were obtained from a man in his forties or fifties who received an inactivated influenza vaccine. Both conserved end residues are part of each CDR3. A D gene is named only where the DNA matches it firmly. Some rows mark clone size as missing; the rest say once, few, many or name a class of expanded clone.

D	V	J	size	DNA	CDR3
NA	TRBV20-1	TRBJ1-1	few	TGCAGTGTACGGGGGAGAAGTATGAACACTGAAGCTTTCTTT	CSVRGRSMNTEAFF
TRBD2	TRBV12-3/TRBV12-4	TRBJ2-1	many	TGTGCCAGCAACCCCGGGGGGGCCGCTCTTTTCGAGCAGTTCTTC	CASNPGGAALFEQFF
NA	TRBV12-3/TRBV12-4	TRBJ2-3	many	TGTGCCAGCAGTTTAGATGGGCGGTTCACAGATACGCAGTATTTT	CASSLDGRFTDTQYF
TRBD1	TRBV6-1	TRBJ2-2	NA	TGTGCCAGCAGTGGACAGGGTACGGGCACCGGGGAGCTGTTTTTT	CASSGQGTGTGELFF
NA	TRBV12-3/TRBV12-4	TRBJ1-1	NA	TGTGCCAGCAGTTCGGCGGGCGGTTACACTGAAGCTTTCTTT	CASSSAGGYTEAFF
NA	TRBV6-2/TRBV6-3	TRBJ2-6	NA	TGTGCCAGCAGTTCAAGGTGGATGGCCGCCGCAGGGGCCAACGTCCTGACTTTC	CASSSRWMAAAGANVLTF
NA	TRBV10-2	TRBJ2-7	NA	TGCGCCAGCAGTGAGACAGGATTCTCCTACGAGCAGTACTTC	CASSETGFSYEQYF
TRBD2	TRBV10-3	TRBJ2-3	NA	TGTGCCATCTCGGGCGGGGGGTCGCAGTATTTT	CAISGGGSQYF
NA	TRBV7-2	TRBJ1-1	few	TGTGCCAGCAGCTTAGTCCACACTGAAGCTTTCTTT	CASSLVHTEAFF
NA	TRBV19	TRBJ2-2	NA	TGTGCCAGTAGTATAGATTCAGGATCCGGGGAGCTGTTTTTT	CASSIDSGSGELFF
NA	TRBV20-1	TRBJ1-1	few	TGCAGTGCTTCTGGTCCCGACACTGAAGCTTTCTTT	CSASGPDTEAFF
TRBD1	TRBV2	TRBJ2-5	NA	TGTGCCAGCATCCGGACAGGGGCGTACCAAGAGACCCAGTACTTC	CASIRTGAYQETQYF
NA	TRBV29-1	TRBJ2-7	many	TGCAGCGTTGGGGGCCAATACCCTACTGAGCAGTACTTC	CSVGGQYPTEQYF
NA	TRBV5-6	TRBJ1-4	many	TGTGCCAGCAGTGCCAGGAGTAGGGCTAATGAAAAACTGTTTTTT	CASSARSRANEKLFF
TRBD1	TRBV5-1	TRBJ2-2	NA	TGCGCCAGCAGCCCCCTTGGACAGGGGGTCACCGGGGAGCTGTTTTTT	CASSPLGQGVTGELFF
NA	TRBV12-3/TRBV12-4	TRBJ2-5	few	TGTGCCAGCAGCTCCGGGACTCCTCATAAGACCCAGTACTTC	CASSSGTPHKTQYF
NA	TRBV20-1	TRBJ2-5	few	TGCAGTGCTAGCTCGGACGGGAGAGAAGAGACCCAGTACTTC	CSASSDGREETQYF
TRBD1	TRBV5-5	TRBJ1-4	NA	TGTGCCAGCAGCCGCAGGGGGCTAAATGAAAAACTGTTTTTT	CASSRRGLNEKLFF
TRBD2	TRBV9	TRBJ2-4	few	TGTGCCAGCAGCGTGGACCCTAGCGGGGGGGAGCTAGCCAAAAACATTCAGTACTTC	CASSVDPSGGELAKNIQYF
TRBD2	TRBV6-1	TRBJ2-1	NA	TGTGCCAGCAGTCCGGGACTAGAGAACAATGAGCAGTTCTTC	CASSPGLENNEQFF
TRBD2	TRBV6-1	TRBJ2-1	NA	TGTGCCAGCAGTACGGAGCGGGGGGGCCGGAATGAGCAGTTCTTC	CASSTERGGRNEQFF
TRBD1	TRBV12-3/TRBV12-4	TRBJ2-7	few	TGTGCCAGCAGTTACACGCCCGTCCGGACAGGGTTTGAGCAGTACTTC	CASSYTPVRTGFEQYF
TRBD1	TRBV5-1	TRBJ2-7	NA	TGCGCCAGCAGCTTAGATGACAGGGGTATGTACGAGCAGTACTTC	CASSLDDRGMYEQYF
TRBD2	TRBV20-1	TRBJ2-7	NA	TGCAGTGCTAGGCGGCTAGCGGGAGTCGAGCAGTACTTC	CSARRLAGVEQYF
NA	TRBV7-7	TRBJ2-2	NA	TGTGCCAGCAGCTTTAAAGCCGGGGAGCTGTTTTTT	CASSFKAGELFF
TRBD1	TRBV6-2/TRBV6-3	TRBJ2-7	NA	TGTGCCAGCAGGCCTCAGGGGGCGGCTTACGAGCAGTACTTC	CASRPQGAAYEQYF
TRBD2	TRBV29-1	TRBJ2-1	NA	TGCAGCGTTGCCGGGAGGCGTTCGCGGGAGGATCGCAATGAGCAGTTCTTC	CSVAGRRSREDRNEQFF
NA	TRBV11-2	TRBJ2-4	NA	TGTGCCAGCAGCTTAGGTGGGGGTCACACCAACCTACCTGCCAAAAACATTCAGTACTTC	CASSLGGGHTNLPAKNIQYF
NA	TRBV29-1	TRBJ1-1	NA	TGCAGCGTTGAACAAACGTTTCGGACTGAAGCTTTCTTT	CSVEQTFRTEAFF
NA	TRBV3-1	TRBJ2-2	many	TGTGCCAGCAGCCCAGCCCCGGACACCGGGGAGCTGTTTTTT	CASSPAPDTGELFF
NA	TRBV16	TRBJ2-2	few	TGTGCCAGCACGCCCACAGGGACCACCGGGGAGCTGTTTTTT	CASTPTGTTGELFF
NA	TRBV5-4	TRBJ2-5	NA	TGTGCCAGCAGCCCCGGGATCTTGGGGGAGACCCAGTACTTC	CASSPGILGETQYF
NA	TRBV6-2/TRBV6-3	TRBJ2-7	NA	TGTGCCTCCCAGGGGTCTCCCCGTCCCTACGAGCAGTACTTC	CASQGSPRPYEQYF
NA	TRBV12-3/TRBV12-4	TRBJ1-1	few	TGTGCCAGCAGTCCTCGGCAAGGGCATGCTGAAGCTTTCTTT	CASSPRQGHAEAFF
TRBD2	TRBV6-2/TRBV6-3	TRBJ2-1	NA	TGTGCCAGCAGTTACCTGCGGGGGGGCCACTACAATGAGCAGTTCTTC	CASSYLRGGHYNEQFF
NA	TRBV11-3	TRBJ2-7	few	TGTGCCAGCAGCCCGTCGACCGGCTACGAGCAGTACTTC	CASSPSTGYEQYF
NA	TRBV5-1	TRBJ2-5	NA	TGCGCCAGCAGCTTGGGGCAGGGGGGAAAAGAGACCCAGTACTTC	CASSLGQGGKETQYF
TRBD1	TRBV20-1	TRBJ1-1	NA	TGCAGTGCTAGAGATCGTTCCCGAAGCAGGGGGGGCAGAGCAGCTTTCTTT	CSARDRSRSRGGRAAFF
TRBD1	TRBV29-1	TRBJ2-3	few	TGCAGCGTTGAGACAGGGGGCTTTTACACAGATACGCAGTATTTT	CSVETGGFYTDTQYF
NA	TRBV29-1	TRBJ1-2	NA	TGCAGCGCCGGACGGGACGCGGACTATGGCTACACCTTC	CSAGRDADYGYTF
NA	TRBV7-9	TRBJ2-7	few	TGTGCCAGCAGCTCTCTTACCGGACGGACCCCCTACGAGCAGTACTTC	CASSSLTGRTPYEQYF
NA	TRBV20-1	TRBJ1-4	few	TGCAGTGCCAGTACAGTGAGTCGGGAAAAACTGTTTTTT	CSASTVSREKLFF
TRBD2	TRBV20-1	TRBJ2-1	NA	TGCAGTGCTAGATGGACTAGCGGGGGTAAGAATGAGCAGTTCTTC	CSARWTSGGKNEQFF
TRBD2	TRBV6-2/TRBV6-3	TRBJ2-5	NA	TGTGCCAGCAGTGCCGACACGGGGGGGACCCAGTACTTC	CASSADTGGTQYF
NA	TRBV28	TRBJ2-3	NA	TGTGCCAGCAGTTTCGGTAGCTTTACTAGCACAGATACGCAGTATTTT	CASSFGSFTSTDTQYF
TRBD1	TRBV9	TRBJ1-1	many	TGTGCCAGCAGCGCCGACTACAGGGGGCGAGGTTTGTTTGACACTGAAGCTTTCTTT	CASSADYRGRGLFDTEAFF
NA	TRBV5-1	TRBJ1-2	NA	TGCGCCAGCAGCGGCGGGACTCCTAGCCCTAACTATGGCTACACCTTC	CASSGGTPSPNYGYTF
NA	TRBV10-3	TRBJ2-1	NA	TGTGCCATCAGGTCTTCCTACAATGAGCAGTTCTTC	CAIRSSYNEQFF
TRBD2	TRBV7-8	TRBJ2-5	many	TGTGCCAGCAGCCAAATGGGACTAGCTGTAAAAGAGACCCAGTACTTC	CASSQMGLAVKETQYF
NA	TRBV6-1	TRBJ1-4	few	TGTGCCAGCACTAAGGACTCAACTAATGAAAAACTGTTTTTT	CASTKDSTNEKLFF
NA	TRBV6-1	TRBJ1-3	few	TGTGCCAGCAGTACCGTCGTGGGGGTCTCTGGAAACACCATATATTTT	CASSTVVGVSGNTIYF